These 24 T cell receptor beta chains share one sample of origin, sequenced in a study of TIL therapy for anti-PD-1-resistant metastatic lung cancer. Sequencing used immunoSEQ v3. Clones were sequenced by immunoSEQ multiplex PCR, and TCRdb holds only the in-frame ones, with some missing. The table has roughly 6,000 clones, 66% seen once; the top ten hold over 15%. Stated time point: pre-treatment sample, taken before nivolumab and TIL therapy. Most excised metastases sampled were pleural nodules or supraclavicular lymph nodes. Here the sequenced sample was tumor tissue, taken at baseline. The receptor source for this set is a person between 25 and 79 years old with non-small cell lung cancer.

This clone has more than one count but fewer than ten. CDR3 in DNA: TGCGCCAGCAGTGTCAGCTACGAGCAGTACTTC. Translation: CASSVSYEQYF. The J gene is TRBJ2-7, the V gene TRBV10-2; D unresolved. V gave up 4 bases and J gave up 3 bases, with 4 bases separating them. CDR1 is WSHSY and CDR2 is SAAADI in the germline V gene. This CDR3 has 11 amino acids.

The chain carries TRBV6-2 or TRBV6-3 and TRBJ2-3; tentative D call: TRBD2 (5 bases). There are 14 residues in the CDR3. Germline-derived CDR1 and CDR2 are MNHEY and SVGEGT. Trimming pared 4 bases from V and 0 bases from J, leaving 8 bases between. The CDR3 sequence is CASSLVASTDTQYF. The CDR3 DNA is TGTGCCAGCAGTTTAGTAGCGAGCACAGATACGCAGTATTTT.

The chain carries TRBV28 and TRBJ1-3, with D possibly being TRBD1 (6 bases). Germline assignment: CDR1 MDHEN and CDR2 SYDVKM. The V gene lost 5 bases and the J gene lost 3 bases, with 14 bases spanning the gap. This CDR3 is built from 15 residues. Written as DNA, the CDR3 is TGTGCCAGCAGTCGCGGGGGGGCGAGTGGAAACACCATATATTTT. Translated, it gives CASSRGGASGNTIYF.

The chain couples TRBV9 to TRBJ2-5; a weak D match, TRBD2 (6 bases). This CDR3 is 14 amino acids long. Between the trimmed V and J ends, which lost 0 bases and 5 bases, there was a span of 11 bases. Germline V lookup: CDR1 SGDLS, CDR2 YYNGEE. CDR3: CASSVGPGRETQYF. The CDR3 DNA sequence: TGTGCCAGCAGCGTAGGACCAGGGAGGGAGACCCAGTACTTC.

The chain recombines TRBV4-1 with TRBJ2-3, with no clear D. The length of the CDR3 is 13 residues. Trimming took off 5 bases at V and 5 bases at J, with 11 bases between the two ends. Germline V gene data show CDR1 as MGHRA and CDR2 as YSYEKL. CDR3 DNA sequence: TGCGCCAGCAGCTTACCGGGCGGAGATACGCAGTATTTT. It is translated as CASSLPGGDTQYF.

The CDR3 sequence: CASSRTGYTEAFF. The CDR3 coding sequence is TGTGCCAGTAGTAGGACCGGATACACTGAAGCTTTCTTT. The chain has TRBV19 and TRBJ1-1; D not certain. Germline V gives CDR1 LNHDA, CDR2 SQIVND (reference sequence). This CDR3 has 13 amino acids. Trimming shortened V by 4 bases and J by 3 bases, and 9 bases separated the two germline ends.

The V gene is TRBV24-1, the J gene TRBJ2-3, with 8 bases identical to TRBD1. This CDR3 is built from 15 residues. The germline V gene has CDR1 KGHDR and CDR2 SFDVKD. The V gene end was trimmed by 5 bases and the J gene end by 4 bases; junction bases not matched to a gene: 7. CDR3 in DNA: TGTGCCACCAGTGGTGGACAGGGTAGGGCAGATACGCAGTATTTT. It encodes CATSGGQGRADTQYF.

The V call is TRBV2, the J call TRBJ2-3; a weak D match, TRBD2 (5 bases). This CDR3 is built from 13 residues. Germline V CDR1 and CDR2: SNHLY, FYNNEI. Trimming shortened V by 11 bases and J by 6 bases, and 18 bases separated the two germline ends. The CDR3: CARSEGLGDTQYF. The CDR3 nucleotides are TGTGCCCGATCAGAGGGCCTGGGGGATACGCAGTATTTT.

This sequence joins TRBV2 and TRBJ2-3, with TRBD1 matching 9 bases. V shed 3 bases, J shed 3 bases, and the junction held 4 bases outside the gene matches. The germline V gene has CDR1 SNHLY and CDR2 FYNNEI. The CDR3 is 15 residues long. This CDR3 reads CASSEAGQGTDTQYF. DNA for the CDR3: TGTGCCAGCAGTGAGGCGGGACAGGGAACAGATACGCAGTATTTT.

The V and J genes are TRBV19 and TRBJ1-2, with 10 nucleotides matching TRBD1. The germline CDR1 and CDR2 sequences are LNHDA and SQIVND (reference sequence). CDR3 size: 20 residues. V shed 4 bases and J 0 bases; nucleotides not matched to a gene: 17. The CDR3 DNA is TGTGCCAGTAGTACCAAAAGAGCTAGCGGGACAGGGGATACTAACTATGGCTACACCTTC. Its translation is CASSTKRASGTGDTNYGYTF.

J is TRBJ2-1 and V is TRBV10-2, with D maybe TRBD2 (5 bases). Trimming took off 7 bases at V and 0 bases at J, with 13 bases between the two ends. Germline V CDR1 and CDR2: WSHSY, SAAADI. The CDR3 has 15 amino acids. For the CDR3, the DNA is TGCGCCAGCAAGGGAGCGGATAGCTCCTACAATGAGCAGTTCTTC. This encodes CASKGADSSYNEQFF.

This clone was observed a few times. Other nucleotide sequences from this sample produce the same CDR3. The chain recombines TRBV19 with TRBJ2-1; D remains ambiguous. The V end was cut by 1 base, the J end by 4 bases, with 5 bases between. Per the germline V gene, CDR1 is LNHDA and CDR2 is SQIVND (reference sequence). The CDR3 is made up of 13 amino acids. The CDR3 protein is CASSIALYNEQFF. The CDR3 DNA reads as TGTGCCAGTAGTATAGCCCTGTACAATGAGCAGTTCTTC.

This chain joins TRBV5-1 and TRBJ2-7; 9 bases line up with TRBD2. This CDR3 has 15 amino acids. V lost 0 bases to trimming and J lost 5 bases; unmatched junction nucleotides: 6. Germline values: CDR1 SGHRS, CDR2 YFSETQ. The CDR3 loop reads CASSLGAGGMDEQYF. The CDR3 nucleotides read TGCGCCAGCAGCTTGGGTGCGGGAGGGATGGACGAGCAGTACTTC.

J is TRBJ1-2 and V is TRBV12-3 or TRBV12-4; the D is unclear. The CDR3 runs to 13 residues. The V end lost 7 bases, the J end lost 8 bases, and 17 bases lay between the germline ends. As DNA, the CDR3 is TGTGCCAGCATTGTGCCCCCCTTTTTGGGCTACACCTTC. This sequence encodes CASIVPPFLGYTF.

The chain joins TRBV10-3 to TRBJ2-3; TRBD2 matches at 10 bases. With V trimmed by 2 bases and J by 7 bases, 9 bases remained unmatched. Germline values: CDR1 ENHRY, CDR2 SYGVKD. The CDR3 runs 16 residues. For the CDR3, the DNA is TGTGCCATCAGTGAGGAGTCTAGCGGGAGTAGGAATACGCAGTATTTT. It is translated as CAISEESSGSRNTQYF.

This chain joins TRBV7-7 and TRBJ2-7; D gene unclear. This CDR3 is built from 15 residues. The V and J ends lost 1 base and 3 bases respectively, with 13 bases between them. Germline V CDR1 and CDR2: SSHAT, FNYEAQ (reference sequence). The CDR3 bases are TGTGCCAGCAGCTTAGGACCCGGGTCCCACTACGAGCAGTACTTC. It is translated as CASSLGPGSHYEQYF.

The chain couples TRBV5-1 to TRBJ1-1; 8 bases line up with TRBD1. The CDR3 has 16 residues. Looked up from germline, CDR1 is SGHRS and CDR2 is YFSETQ. V was clipped by 1 base and J by 4 bases; unmatched bases: 9. CDR3 protein: CASSLLTGGFGTEAFF. The CDR3 nucleotides read TGCGCCAGCAGCTTGCTAACAGGGGGGTTCGGCACTGAAGCTTTCTTT.

The V gene is TRBV7-9, the J gene TRBJ2-1; the D is unclear. V was trimmed by 5 bases and J by 0 bases, leaving 17 bases between them. There are 17 residues in the CDR3. Germline CDR1 SEHNR, CDR2 FQNEAQ (reference sequence). The CDR3 here is CASSPPIATSSYNEQFF. DNA of the CDR3: TGTGCCAGCAGCCCTCCGATCGCGACGAGCTCCTACAATGAGCAGTTCTTC.

The chain links TRBV24-1 to TRBJ2-3; 8 positions agree with TRBD1. The CDR3 contains 17 residues. With V trimmed by 4 bases and J by 5 bases, 13 bases remained unmatched. Germline values: CDR1 KGHDR, CDR2 SFDVKD. CDR3 loop: CATSDPGQGFGGDTQYF. The CDR3 DNA reads as TGTGCCACCAGTGACCCTGGACAGGGCTTCGGGGGAGATACGCAGTATTTT.

The chain combines TRBV7-3 with TRBJ2-5; D remains ambiguous. The CDR3 covers 16 residues. V shed 5 bases and J shed 3 bases, with 19 bases lying between them. Per the germline V gene, CDR1 is SGHTA and CDR2 is FQGTGA. The CDR3 bases are TGTGCCAGCAGCACCAACCCCCGAAGTGGAGAAGAGACCCAGTACTTC. Its translation: CASSTNPRSGEETQYF.

In regard to this clone: Other DNA variants within this sample encode the same CDR3. This sequence joins TRBV6-6 and TRBJ2-3; 8 nucleotides line up with TRBD2. Trimming at V came to 5 bases and at J to 1 base, leaving 14 bases not matched to a gene. CDR1 is MNHNY, CDR2 SVGAGI, per germline (reference sequence). The CDR3 runs to 18 residues. The CDR3 reads CASSHGPGLAGGTDTQYF. CDR3 nucleotide sequence: TGTGCCAGCAGTCACGGACCGGGGCTAGCGGGCGGCACAGATACGCAGTATTTT.

The chain employs TRBV28 and TRBJ2-6; D is undetermined. V dropped 4 bases and J dropped 4 bases, with 5 bases sitting between them. Germline-derived CDR1 and CDR2 are MDHEN and SYDVKM. This CDR3 has 13 residues. The chain's CDR3 is CASSYLGANVLTF. The CDR3 coding sequence is TGTGCCAGCAGTTACCTGGGGGCCAACGTCCTGACTTTC. The variable domain in full, completed from reference TRBV28 and TRBJ2-6, reads DVKVTQSSRYLVKRTGEKVFLECVQDMDHENMFWYRQDPGLGLRLIYFSYDVKMKEKGDIPEGYSVSREKKERFSLILESASTNQTSMYLCASSYLGANVLTFGAGSRLTVL.

V gene TRBV2 combines with J gene TRBJ1-2; D not resolved. V was cut by 7 bases and J by 4 bases, with 13 bases left in between. CDR1 and CDR2 (germline): SNHLY, FYNNEI. This CDR3 has 13 amino acids. As DNA, the CDR3 is TGTGCCAGCACCTACGGAATCTCCTATGGCTACACCTTC. This translates into CASTYGISYGYTF.

The chain links TRBV21-1 to TRBJ1-2. TRBV21-1 is a pseudogene locus. The CDR3 spans 14 residues. CDR3 loop: CASSTPSWDYGYTF. Written as DNA, the CDR3 is TGTGCCAGCAGCACGCCGAGTTGGGACTATGGCTACACCTTC.